These 7 T cell receptor beta chains were all obtained from the same sample, sequenced in a study of radiotherapy plus CTLA-4 blockade in lung cancer. Method: immunoSEQ multiplex PCR; TCRdb's copy keeps in-frame clones and lacks some. This table has 25,000 to 35,000 clones, roughly 70% appearing once. This specimen consisted of peripheral blood, obtained from a patient treated with radiotherapy plus ipilimumab. These receptors were taken from a human donor with non-small cell lung cancer whose response to radiotherapy plus ipilimumab could not be evaluated.

This clone turned up a few times. CDR3 amino acids: CASSLSGYNEQFF. CDR3 DNA sequence: TGTGCCAGCAGCTTGTCGGGGTACAATGAGCAGTTCTTC. The rearrangement links TRBV5-6 to TRBJ2-1; D is perhaps TRBD2 (5 bases). There are 13 residues in the CDR3. V lost 1 base, J lost 4 bases, and 6 bases lay in between. The germline V gene has CDR1 SGHDT and CDR2 YYEEEE.

V usage is TRBV28 and J usage is TRBJ2-3; 8 nucleotides match TRBD2. This CDR3 is 15 amino acids long. The V gene's germline CDR1 is MDHEN and CDR2 SYDVKM. V shed 6 bases, J shed 2 bases, and the junction held 7 bases outside the gene matches. CDR3 protein: CASSRGGIPTDTQYF. The CDR3 DNA follows: TGTGCCAGCAGCCGGGGGGGGATCCCCACAGATACGCAGTATTTT.

This clone has just one count. The chain is built from TRBV5-5 and TRBJ2-2; 7 bases map to TRBD1. Germline V gene lookup returns CDR1 SGHKS and CDR2 YYEKEE (reference sequence). The CDR3 loop spans 15 amino acids. V lost 4 bases, J lost 5 bases, and 8 bases stayed unmatched. DNA for the CDR3: TGTGCCAGCAGCAGACAGGGATGGGGGACCGGGGAGCTGTTTTTT. It yields the protein CASSRQGWGTGELFF.

This clone was seen just once. The rearrangement joins TRBV19 to TRBJ2-3, with 12 bases matching TRBD2. V lost 3 bases to trimming and J lost 2 bases; unmatched junction nucleotides: 3. Germline CDR1 LNHDA, CDR2 SQIVND (reference sequence). This CDR3 contains 16 residues. The DNA of the CDR3 is TGTGCCAGTAGTATGAGGACTAGCGGGGACACAGATACGCAGTATTTT. Translating it yields CASSMRTSGDTDTQYF.

This sequence joins TRBV10-2 and TRBJ2-7, with D possibly TRBD1 on 6 matching bases. Germline-derived CDR1 and CDR2 are WSHSY and SAAADI. V lost 2 bases and J lost 0, with 14 bases in between. The CDR3 extends over 16 amino acids. CDR3 protein: CASSELQGLGSYEQYF. For the CDR3, the DNA is TGCGCCAGCAGTGAGCTTCAGGGGCTAGGCTCCTACGAGCAGTACTTC.

This chain links TRBV7-8 with TRBJ2-7, with a weak D call TRBD1 (6 bases). This CDR3 has 15 residues. Germline V CDR1 and CDR2: SGHVS, FQNEAQ. Trimming stripped 5 bases from V and 2 bases from J, with 16 bases between. CDR3: CASSQNRDKTYEQYF. CDR3 bases: TGTGCCAGCAGCCAAAACCGGGACAAAACCTACGAGCAGTACTTC.

This clone turned up a few times. This chain connects TRBV9 to TRBJ2-2; 7 nucleotides align to TRBD2. The ends lost 4 bases at V and 2 bases at J; junction bases unmatched: 11. The germline V gene encodes CDR1 SGDLS and CDR2 YYNGEE. CDR3 length equals 17 residues. The CDR3 region has the DNA TGTGCCAGCAGCTCCCCCAAGGGAGGGATTAACACCGGGGAGCTGTTTTTT. Its protein product is CASSSPKGGINTGELFF.